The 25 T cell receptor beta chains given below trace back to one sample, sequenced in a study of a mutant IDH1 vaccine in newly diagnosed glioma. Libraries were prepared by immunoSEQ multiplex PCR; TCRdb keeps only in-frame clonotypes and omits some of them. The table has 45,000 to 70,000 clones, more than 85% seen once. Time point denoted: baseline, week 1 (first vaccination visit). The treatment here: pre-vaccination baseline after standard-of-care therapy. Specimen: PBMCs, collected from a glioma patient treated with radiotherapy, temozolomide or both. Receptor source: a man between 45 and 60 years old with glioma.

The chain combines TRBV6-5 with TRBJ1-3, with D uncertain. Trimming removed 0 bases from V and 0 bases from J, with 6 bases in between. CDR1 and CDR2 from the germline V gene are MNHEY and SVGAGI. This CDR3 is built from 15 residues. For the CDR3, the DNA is TGTGCCAGCAGTTACTCTTTACTCTCTGGAAACACCATATATTTT. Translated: CASSYSLLSGNTIYF.

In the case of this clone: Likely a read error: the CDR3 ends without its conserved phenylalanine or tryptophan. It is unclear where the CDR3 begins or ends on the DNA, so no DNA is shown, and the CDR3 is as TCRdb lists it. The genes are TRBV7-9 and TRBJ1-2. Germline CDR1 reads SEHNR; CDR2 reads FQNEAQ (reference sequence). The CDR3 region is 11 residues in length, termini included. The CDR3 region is CASSLLLGGTL.

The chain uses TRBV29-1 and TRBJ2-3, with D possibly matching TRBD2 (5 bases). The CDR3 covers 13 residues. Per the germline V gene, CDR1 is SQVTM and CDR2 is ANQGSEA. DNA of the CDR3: TGCTCTACTTGGGTCGGGGGCACAGATACGCAGTATTTT. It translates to CSTWVGGTDTQYF.

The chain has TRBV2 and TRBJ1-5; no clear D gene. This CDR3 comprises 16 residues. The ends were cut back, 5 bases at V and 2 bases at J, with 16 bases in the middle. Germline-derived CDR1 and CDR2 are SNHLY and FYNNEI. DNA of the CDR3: TGTGCCAGCAGTCACTACGGGTCCGGGGGCAATCAGCCCCAGCATTTT. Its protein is CASSHYGSGGNQPQHF.

CDR3 amino acids: CASSHTTGPYEQYF. CDR3 coding DNA: TGCGCCAGCAGCCACACGACAGGTCCCTACGAGCAGTACTTC. The chain is built from TRBV4-3 and TRBJ2-7, with D maybe TRBD1 (6 bases). Between the trimmed V and J ends, which lost 3 bases and 2 bases, there was a span of 11 bases. The CDR3 extends over 14 amino acids. Germline V gives CDR1 LGHNA, CDR2 YSLEER.

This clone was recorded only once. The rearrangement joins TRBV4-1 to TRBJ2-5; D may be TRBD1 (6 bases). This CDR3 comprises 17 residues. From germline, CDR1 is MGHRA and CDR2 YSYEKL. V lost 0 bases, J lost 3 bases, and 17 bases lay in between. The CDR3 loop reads CASSQDNWTAKKETQYF. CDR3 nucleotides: TGCGCCAGCAGCCAAGATAATTGGACAGCAAAAAAAGAGACCCAGTACTTC.

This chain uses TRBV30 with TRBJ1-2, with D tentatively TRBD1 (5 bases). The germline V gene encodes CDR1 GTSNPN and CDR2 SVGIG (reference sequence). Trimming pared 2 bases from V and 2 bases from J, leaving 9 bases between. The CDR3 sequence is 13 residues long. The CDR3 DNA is TGTGCCTGGAGTTACAGGTTGAACTATGGCTACACCTTC. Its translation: CAWSYRLNYGYTF.

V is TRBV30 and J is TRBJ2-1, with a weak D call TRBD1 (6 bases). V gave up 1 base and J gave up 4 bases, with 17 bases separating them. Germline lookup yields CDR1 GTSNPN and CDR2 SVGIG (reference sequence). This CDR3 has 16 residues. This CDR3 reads CAWSDEPRGGYNEQFF. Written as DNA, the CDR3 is TGTGCCTGGAGTGACGAGCCGAGAGGGGGATACAATGAGCAGTTCTTC.

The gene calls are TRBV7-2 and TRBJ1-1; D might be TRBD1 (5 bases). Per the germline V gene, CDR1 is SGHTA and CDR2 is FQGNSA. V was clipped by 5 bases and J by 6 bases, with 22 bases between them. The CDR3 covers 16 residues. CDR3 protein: CASSPYSGGDSSEAFF. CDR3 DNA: TGTGCCAGCAGCCCTTATTCGGGGGGGGACTCTTCTGAAGCTTTCTTT.

The CDR3 region is CASSSNVAKNIQYF. In DNA, the CDR3 is TGCGCCAGCAGCTCCAATGTAGCCAAAAACATTCAGTACTTC. V is TRBV5-1 and J is TRBJ2-4; D unclear. Trimming cost V 3 bases and J 0 bases, with 7 bases left between them. The CDR3 length is 14 residues. CDR1 SGHRS and CDR2 YFSETQ come from the germline V gene.

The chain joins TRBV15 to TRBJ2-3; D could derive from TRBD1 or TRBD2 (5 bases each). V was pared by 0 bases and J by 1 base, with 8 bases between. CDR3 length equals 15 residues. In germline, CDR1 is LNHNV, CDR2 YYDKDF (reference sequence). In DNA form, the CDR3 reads TGTGCCACCAGCAGAGATGGGGGACGCACAGATACGCAGTATTTT. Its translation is CATSRDGGRTDTQYF.

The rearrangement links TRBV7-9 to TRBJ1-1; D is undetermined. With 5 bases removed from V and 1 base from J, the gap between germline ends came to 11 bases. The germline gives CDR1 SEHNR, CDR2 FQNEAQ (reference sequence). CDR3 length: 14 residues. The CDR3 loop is CASSGPEWNTEAFF. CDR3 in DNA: TGTGCCAGCAGCGGCCCCGAGTGGAACACTGAAGCTTTCTTT.

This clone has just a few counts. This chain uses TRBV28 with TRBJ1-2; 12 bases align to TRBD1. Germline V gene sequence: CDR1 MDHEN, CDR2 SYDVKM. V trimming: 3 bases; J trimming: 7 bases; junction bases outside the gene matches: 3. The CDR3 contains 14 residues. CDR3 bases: TGTGCCAGCAGTTTGGGACAGGGGGCGGGTGGCTACACCTTC. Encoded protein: CASSLGQGAGGYTF.

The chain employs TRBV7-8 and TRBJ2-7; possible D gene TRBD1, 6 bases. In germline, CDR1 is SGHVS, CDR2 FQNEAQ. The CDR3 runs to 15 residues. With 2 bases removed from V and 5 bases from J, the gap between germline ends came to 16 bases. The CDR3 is CASSLTPTGSHEQYF. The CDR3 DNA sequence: TGTGCCAGCAGCTTAACACCTACAGGGTCCCACGAGCAGTACTTC.

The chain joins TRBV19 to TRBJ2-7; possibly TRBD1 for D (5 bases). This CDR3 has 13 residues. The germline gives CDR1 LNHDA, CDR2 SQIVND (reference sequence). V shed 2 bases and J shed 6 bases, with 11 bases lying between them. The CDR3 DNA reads TGTGCCAGTAGTATAAGCCAGGGCAGCGAGCAGTACTTC. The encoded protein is CASSISQGSEQYF.

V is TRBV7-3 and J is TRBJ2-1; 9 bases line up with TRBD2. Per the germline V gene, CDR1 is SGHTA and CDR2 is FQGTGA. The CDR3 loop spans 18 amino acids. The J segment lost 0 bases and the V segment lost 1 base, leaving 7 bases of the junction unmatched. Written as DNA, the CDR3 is TGTGCCAGCAGCTTAATAGCGGGAGATCCAAGCTCCTACAATGAGCAGTTCTTC. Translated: CASSLIAGDPSSYNEQFF. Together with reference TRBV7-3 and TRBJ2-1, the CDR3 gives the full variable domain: GAGVSQTPSNKVTEKGKYVELRCDPISGHTALYWYRQSLGQGPEFLIYFQGTGAADDSGLPNDRFFAVRPEGSVSTLKIQRTERGDSAVYLCASSLIAGDPSSYNEQFFGPGTRLTVL.

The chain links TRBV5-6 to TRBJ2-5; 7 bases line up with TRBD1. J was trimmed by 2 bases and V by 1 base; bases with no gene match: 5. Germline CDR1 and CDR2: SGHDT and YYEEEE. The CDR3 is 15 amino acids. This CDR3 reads CASSLFWDSQETQYF. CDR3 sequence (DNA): TGTGCCAGCAGCTTGTTCTGGGACAGTCAAGAGACCCAGTACTTC.

The CDR3 region is CASSRGQGWESNQPQHF. The CDR3 bases are TGTGCCAGCAGCCGGGGACAGGGGTGGGAAAGCAATCAGCCCCAGCATTTT. This rearrangement joins TRBV27 to TRBJ1-5, with TRBD1 matching over 10 bases. There are 17 residues in the CDR3. Germline loops: CDR1 MNHEY, CDR2 SMNVEV (reference sequence). V shed 6 bases and J 1 base; nucleotides not matched to a gene: 9.

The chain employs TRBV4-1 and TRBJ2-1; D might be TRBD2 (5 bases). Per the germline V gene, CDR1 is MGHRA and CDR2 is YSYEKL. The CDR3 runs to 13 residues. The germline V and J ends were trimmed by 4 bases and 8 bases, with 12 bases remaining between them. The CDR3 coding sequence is TGCGCCAGCAGCCCCCGCCTAGCCTATGAGCAGTTCTTC. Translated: CASSPRLAYEQFF.

CDR3 nucleotide sequence: TGTGCCATCAGTGAGATAAAAGAGACCCAGTACTTC. Its protein is CAISEIKETQYF. The rearrangement joins TRBV10-3 to TRBJ2-5; D ambiguous. Germline CDR1 reads ENHRY; CDR2 reads SYGVKD. V was clipped by 2 bases and J by 3 bases, with 4 bases between them. This CDR3 comprises 12 residues.

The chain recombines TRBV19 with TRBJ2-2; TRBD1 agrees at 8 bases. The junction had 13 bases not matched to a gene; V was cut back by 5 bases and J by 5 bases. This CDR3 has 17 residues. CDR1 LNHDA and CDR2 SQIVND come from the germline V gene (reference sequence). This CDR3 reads CASSGGRQGPGTGELFF. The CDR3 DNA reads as TGTGCCAGTAGTGGGGGAAGACAGGGGCCTGGGACCGGGGAGCTGTTTTTT.

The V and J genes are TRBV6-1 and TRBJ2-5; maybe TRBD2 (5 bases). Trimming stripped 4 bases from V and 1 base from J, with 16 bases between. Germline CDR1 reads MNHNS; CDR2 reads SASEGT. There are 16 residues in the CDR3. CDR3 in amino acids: CASSAVWSGTQETQYF. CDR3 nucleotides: TGTGCCAGCAGTGCCGTGTGGAGCGGAACCCAAGAGACCCAGTACTTC.

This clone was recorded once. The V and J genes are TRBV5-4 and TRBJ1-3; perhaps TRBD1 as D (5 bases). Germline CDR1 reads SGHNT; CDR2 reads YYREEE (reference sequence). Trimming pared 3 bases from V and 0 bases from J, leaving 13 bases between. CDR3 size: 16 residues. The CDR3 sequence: CASSSPGESSGNTIYF. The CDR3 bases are TGTGCCAGCAGCTCCCCGGGGGAGAGCTCTGGAAACACCATATATTTT.

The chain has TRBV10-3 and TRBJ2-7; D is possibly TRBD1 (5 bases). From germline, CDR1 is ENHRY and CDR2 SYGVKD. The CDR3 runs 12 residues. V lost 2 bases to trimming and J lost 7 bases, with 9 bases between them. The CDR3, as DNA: TGTGCCATCAGTGAGGGGGCGCGGGAGCAGTACTTC. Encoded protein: CAISEGAREQYF.

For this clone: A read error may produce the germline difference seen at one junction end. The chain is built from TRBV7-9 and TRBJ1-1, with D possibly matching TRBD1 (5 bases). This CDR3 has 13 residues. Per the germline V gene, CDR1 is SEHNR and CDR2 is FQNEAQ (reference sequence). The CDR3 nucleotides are TGTGCCAGCAGATTAGATCAGGGTACCGAAGCTTTCTTT. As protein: CASRLDQGTEAFF.